This T cell receptor (beta chain) was documented in a study of blood T cell repertoires in COVID-19. Generated by immunoSEQ multiplex PCR, the TCRdb table keeps only in-frame clones and is missing some. The sample records 150,000 to 200,000 clones, around four fifths being singletons. Germline CDR1 LNHDA, CDR2 SQIVND (reference sequence). Trimming removed 6 bases from V and 9 bases from J; junction bases left unmatched: 9. This CDR3 is built from 14 residues. The sample consisted of peripheral blood. The origin of this receptor is a woman of 80 years or more with COVID-19, enrolled during active disease. V gene TRBV19 combines with J gene TRBJ2-1; 9 bases map to TRBD1. The CDR3 sequence is CASRVDRGIGEQFF. In DNA form, the CDR3 reads TGTGCCAGTAGGGTCGACAGGGGGATAGGTGAGCAGTTCTTC.